This T cell receptor beta chain was found in a study of blood T cell repertoires in COVID-19. The wider study: Both acute and convalescent COVID-19 samples were obtained from the United States, Italy and Spain.

Method: immunoSEQ multiplex PCR; TCRdb's copy keeps in-frame clones and lacks some. The table lists 72,000 or so clones, 75% to 90% of them singletons. In this sample, this clone turned up once. Trimming stripped 4 bases from V and 5 bases from J, with 7 bases between. This CDR3 is 12 amino acids long. The V gene's germline CDR1 is KGHDR and CDR2 SFDVKD. This clonotype was obtained from an elderly woman with active or convalescent COVID-19. Sample: peripheral blood. The chain joins TRBV24-1 to TRBJ1-2, with D hard to call. The CDR3 DNA is TGTGCCACCAGTGACCCCTTGTATGGCTACACCTTC. Protein product: CATSDPLYGYTF.